These 32 T cell receptor beta chains were sequenced from one sample in a study of cytomegalovirus exposure and HLA in healthy donors. PCR employed 60 Vbeta and 13 Jbeta primers. Produced via immunoSEQ multiplex PCR; TCRdb's table is partial and in-frame only. This sample's table reports fewer than 85,000 clones. The source material was PBMCs. The receptors originated from a female donor in good health and CMV-seropositive.

The chain uses TRBV12-5 and TRBJ2-5, with a weak D call TRBD1 (6 bases). V was trimmed by 2 bases and J by 2 bases, leaving 12 bases between them. Germline lookup yields CDR1 LGHNT and CDR2 FRNRAP. The CDR3 length is 15 residues. The CDR3 protein is CASGLLLGGQETQYF. Here the CDR3 DNA reads TGTGCTAGTGGTTTGTTGTTAGGGGGACAAGAGACCCAGTACTTC.

The gene calls are TRBV4-3 and TRBJ1-4, with D hard to call. The germline V gene encodes CDR1 LGHNA and CDR2 YSLEER. This CDR3 has 14 residues. V gave up 1 base and J gave up 4 bases, with 7 bases separating them. The CDR3 nucleotides are TGCGCCAGCAGCCAAGGAGGGTATAATGAAAAACTGTTTTTT. Its protein is CASSQGGYNEKLFF.

The rearrangement joins TRBV5-1 to TRBJ1-1; perhaps TRBD1 as D (5 bases). The CDR3 extends over 13 amino acids. V was pared by 4 bases and J by 0 bases, with 7 bases between. CDR1 and CDR2 from the germline V gene are SGHRS and YFSETQ. The CDR3, as DNA: TGCGCCAGCAGCCTCAGGGTGAACACTGAAGCTTTCTTT. The encoded protein is CASSLRVNTEAFF.

The chain carries TRBV27 and TRBJ2-7; 9 bases match TRBD1. CDR1 is MNHEY, CDR2 SMNVEV, per germline (reference sequence). There are 17 residues in the CDR3. V shed 5 bases, J shed 6 bases, and the junction held 17 bases outside the gene matches. The CDR3 reads CASSVTPPGDRASEQYF. CDR3 sequence (DNA): TGTGCCAGCAGTGTAACCCCACCGGGGGACAGGGCTAGCGAGCAGTACTTC.

The chain has TRBV5-1 and TRBJ1-1; 9 bases are shared with TRBD1. The CDR3 has 14 amino acids. J was trimmed by 4 bases and V by 7 bases; bases with no gene match: 8. The germline gives CDR1 SGHRS, CDR2 YFSETQ. DNA for the CDR3: TGCGCCAGCCGAATAACAGGGGGCGGCACTGAAGCTTTCTTT. It translates to CASRITGGGTEAFF.

This chain connects TRBV6-6 to TRBJ1-5, with 8 bases that match TRBD1. The CDR3 is 13 residues long. The junction had 2 bases not matched to a gene; V was cut back by 5 bases and J by 5 bases. CDR1 and CDR2 from the germline V gene are MNHNY and SVGAGI (reference sequence). This CDR3 is CASSGQGHQPQHF. The CDR3 coding sequence is TGTGCCAGCAGTGGACAGGGACATCAGCCCCAGCATTTT.

This sequence joins TRBV2 and TRBJ2-7, with D possibly being TRBD1 (5 bases). Trimming cost V 0 bases and J 3 bases, with 15 bases left between them. The CDR3 totals 16 residues. The germline V gene encodes CDR1 SNHLY and CDR2 FYNNEI. This chain's CDR3 is CASSEATRASVYEQYF. DNA for the CDR3: TGTGCCAGCAGTGAAGCCACCAGGGCGTCGGTCTACGAGCAGTACTTC. Supplemented by reference TRBV2 and TRBJ2-7, the full variable domain reads EPEVTQTPSHQVTQMGQEVILRCVPISNHLYFYWYRQILGQKVEFLVSFYNNEISEKSEIFDDQFSVERPDGSNFTLKIRSTKLEDSAMYFCASSEATRASVYEQYFGPGTRLTVT.

V gene TRBV7-9 combines with J gene TRBJ2-5, with 10 nucleotides matching TRBD1. Germline CDR1 SEHNR, CDR2 FQNEAQ (reference sequence). J gave up 0 bases and V 1 base, and 2 bases lay outside the gene matches. CDR3 size: 16 residues. CDR3 DNA: TGTGCCAGCAGCTTAGGACAGGGGGCCAACCAAGAGACCCAGTACTTC. This encodes CASSLGQGANQETQYF.

The chain combines TRBV29-1 with TRBJ1-2, with D maybe TRBD1 (6 bases). Trimming took off 6 bases at V and 8 bases at J, with 28 bases between the two ends. The CDR3 runs 16 residues. Germline values: CDR1 SQVTM, CDR2 ANQGSEA. Written as DNA, the CDR3 is TGCAGCGTCCAACGATCTCCCGGGGGCAGGGGAGGGGGCTACACCTTC. Translation gives CSVQRSPGGRGGGYTF.

CDR3 sequence (DNA): TGTGCCAGCAGCGTAGAGGGAGGCACTGAAGCTTTCTTT. Residues: CASSVEGGTEAFF. The V call is TRBV9, the J call TRBJ1-1; no firm D call. The CDR3 runs to 13 residues. Germline CDR1 SGDLS, CDR2 YYNGEE. Trimming removed 0 bases at V and 4 bases at J, with 7 bases between.

This sequence joins TRBV27 and TRBJ2-7; 8 bases line up with TRBD2. Germline CDR1 reads MNHEY; CDR2 reads SMNVEV (reference sequence). CDR3 size: 14 residues. V lost 3 bases and J lost 4; bases outside the gene matches: 5. The CDR3 loop reads CASSFPGRAYEQYF. The CDR3 DNA reads as TGTGCCAGCAGTTTTCCCGGGAGGGCTTACGAGCAGTACTTC.

The CDR3 sequence is CASGLVEETQYF. The DNA for the CDR3 is TGTGCTAGTGGTTTGGTAGAGGAGACCCAGTACTTC. The chain has TRBV12-5 and TRBJ2-5; D is unclear. Between the trimmed V and J ends, which lost 0 bases and 5 bases, there was a span of 4 bases. The CDR3 loop spans 12 amino acids. Germline assignment: CDR1 LGHNT and CDR2 FRNRAP. Filled out from reference TRBV12-5 and TRBJ2-5, the complete variable domain reads DARVTQTPRHKVTEMGQEVTMRCQPILGHNTVFWYRQTMMQGLELLAYFRNRAPLDDSGMPKDRFSAEMPDATLATLKIQPSEPRDSAVYFCASGLVEETQYFGPGTRLLVL.

This chain connects TRBV25-1 to TRBJ1-2, with 8 nucleotides matching TRBD1. The CDR3 extends over 14 amino acids. Germline V lookup: CDR1 MGHDK, CDR2 SYGVNS. The V gene end was trimmed by 2 bases and the J gene end by 7 bases; junction bases not matched to a gene: 6. The CDR3 DNA follows: TGTGCCAGCAGTGAAGGGGGCAGGGGGCCTGGCTACACCTTC. As protein: CASSEGGRGPGYTF.

The chain carries TRBV5-1 and TRBJ1-3; TRBD1 aligns across 9 bases. CDR3 length equals 17 residues. The germline V gene encodes CDR1 SGHRS and CDR2 YFSETQ. With V trimmed by 3 bases and J by 3 bases, 10 bases remained unmatched. The CDR3 region has the DNA TGCGCCAGCAGCTCCGGGGCTACAGGGGGCGGTGGAAACACCATATATTTT. It codes for CASSSGATGGGGNTIYF. The full variable domain, in which reference TRBV5-1 and TRBJ1-3 provide the parts outside the CDR3, is KAGVTQTPRYLIKTRGQQVTLSCSPISGHRSVSWYQQTPGQGLQFLFEYFSETQRNKGNFPGRFSGRQFSNSRSEMNVSTLELGDSALYLCASSSGATGGGGNTIYFGEGSWLTVV.

The rearrangement joins TRBV2 to TRBJ2-4, with TRBD2 as a possible D gene (6 bases). Trimming took off 5 bases at V and 1 base at J, with 15 bases between the two ends. The germline gives CDR1 SNHLY, CDR2 FYNNEI. The CDR3 is 16 amino acids. The CDR3 sequence is CASSRHPAGAKNIQYF. The DNA for the CDR3 is TGTGCCAGCAGTCGACACCCCGCGGGGGCCAAAAACATTCAGTACTTC.

CDR3 sequence reads: CASSPPGSSTADTQYF. The CDR3, as DNA: TGTGCCAGCAGCCCCCCCGGGTCCTCTACGGCAGATACGCAGTATTTT. V is TRBV11-3 and J is TRBJ2-3; no reliable D call. There are 16 residues in the CDR3. V was trimmed by 5 bases and J by 4 bases, leaving 19 bases between them. CDR1 and CDR2 (germline): SGHNT, YENEEA.

J is TRBJ1-3 and V is TRBV6-1, with TRBD1 as a possible D gene (6 bases). The V end was cut by 4 bases, the J end by 0 bases, with 13 bases between. This CDR3 has 16 residues. CDR1 MNHNS and CDR2 SASEGT come from the germline V gene. CDR3 in DNA: TGTGCCAGCAGTGGGGTTGGACAGTTCTCTGGAAACACCATATATTTT. Translation: CASSGVGQFSGNTIYF.

The genes are TRBV2 and TRBJ1-4; D remains ambiguous. The CDR3 has 15 residues. Germline loops: CDR1 SNHLY, CDR2 FYNNEI. Trimming left V 1 base short and J 4 bases short, with 10 bases between. The CDR3 nucleotides are TGTGCCAGCAGTGAAGGTACAGCTCTTAATGAAAAACTGTTTTTT. It yields the protein CASSEGTALNEKLFF.

The chain links TRBV11-3 to TRBJ2-2; D possibly corresponds to TRBD1 (6 bases). This CDR3 comprises 16 residues. Trimming left V 1 base short and J 1 base short, with 10 bases between. Germline CDR1 SGHNT, CDR2 YENEEA. CDR3 region: CASSLVRGLNTGELFF. CDR3 nucleotide sequence: TGTGCCAGCAGCTTAGTGAGGGGGTTGAACACCGGGGAGCTGTTTTTT. The whole variable domain, remainder taken from reference TRBV11-3 and TRBJ2-2, is EAGVVQSPRYKIIEKKQPVAFWCNPISGHNTLYWYLQNLGQGPELLIRYENEEAVDDSQLPKDRFSAERLKGVDSTLKIQPAELGDSAVYLCASSLVRGLNTGELFFGEGSRLTVL.

The V and J genes are TRBV27 and TRBJ1-3; D perhaps matches TRBD1 (5 bases). From germline, CDR1 is MNHEY and CDR2 SMNVEV (reference sequence). The CDR3 has 14 amino acids. The V end was cut by 2 bases, the J end by 2 bases, with 7 bases between. The CDR3 nucleotides are TGTGCCAGCAGTTTAAGGGGAACTGGAAACACCATATATTTT. Translating gives CASSLRGTGNTIYF.

The chain has TRBV14 and TRBJ2-3; 8 bases agree with TRBD2. This CDR3 spans 19 amino acids. With 0 bases clipped from V and 0 bases from J, the junction kept 11 bases outside the gene matches. Germline assignment: CDR1 SGHDN and CDR2 FVKESK. CDR3 bases: TGTGCCAGCAGCCAAGATCCGACCAGACTAGCGCCTAGCACAGATACGCAGTATTTT. Translating gives CASSQDPTRLAPSTDTQYF.

Written as DNA, the CDR3 is TGTGCCAGCAGTGAAGGGGGGGGAGAGTACGGGACCCAGTACTTC. This encodes CASSEGGGEYGTQYF. The genes are TRBV25-1 and TRBJ2-5; 7 bases are a match to TRBD2. The CDR3 runs to 15 residues. Per the germline V gene, CDR1 is MGHDK and CDR2 is SYGVNS. V trimming: 2 bases; J trimming: 7 bases; junction bases outside the gene matches: 10.

The chain uses TRBV27 and TRBJ1-1; the D is unclear. The CDR3 contains 16 residues. Germline V gene lookup returns CDR1 MNHEY and CDR2 SMNVEV (reference sequence). The germline V and J ends were trimmed by 5 bases and 1 base, with 17 bases remaining between them. CDR3 sequence (DNA): TGTGCCAGCAGTGCAGTTTTCGGGGTAGGGAACACTGAAGCTTTCTTT. As protein: CASSAVFGVGNTEAFF.

The chain is built from TRBV20-1 and TRBJ2-1; no definite D call. This CDR3 is built from 11 residues. Germline values: CDR1 DFQATT, CDR2 SNEGSKA (reference sequence). V lost 5 bases to trimming and J lost 7 bases, with 9 bases between them. CDR3 residues: CSAYTENEQFF. The CDR3 DNA is TGCAGTGCTTATACGGAGAATGAGCAGTTCTTC.

CDR3 bases: TGTGCCAGCAGTTACTCGCCGTCCCCAGGGGAGCAGTACTTC. Residues: CASSYSPSPGEQYF. The chain carries TRBV6-5 and TRBJ2-7; possibly TRBD1 for D (5 bases). V was clipped by 0 bases and J by 7 bases, with 13 bases between them. The CDR3 extends over 14 amino acids. Germline V lookup: CDR1 MNHEY, CDR2 SVGAGI.

CDR3 residues: CASSAPGQGNYGYTF. The CDR3 nucleotides read TGTGCCAGCAGCGCCCCGGGACAGGGTAACTATGGCTACACCTTC. This chain links TRBV7-9 with TRBJ1-2; 9 nucleotides align to TRBD1. The CDR3 has 15 amino acids. Germline CDR1 is SEHNR and CDR2 is FQNEAQ (reference sequence). V was pared by 5 bases and J by 1 base, with 5 bases of the junction left unmatched.

The CDR3 is CSAGTGETQYF. The CDR3, as DNA: TGCAGTGCCGGGACAGGGGAGACCCAGTACTTC. The rearrangement links TRBV20-1 to TRBJ2-5, with 9 bases aligning to TRBD1. The CDR3 is 11 residues long. V lost 6 bases, J lost 5 bases, and 1 base stayed unmatched. Per the germline V gene, CDR1 is DFQATT and CDR2 is SNEGSKA (reference sequence).

Comment on this clone: Distinct nucleotide sequences in the sample also encode this CDR3. This rearrangement joins TRBV29-1 to TRBJ1-1; D possibly corresponds to TRBD1 (6 bases). The CDR3 length is 15 residues. Germline CDR1 and CDR2: SQVTM and ANQGSEA. Trimming cost V 6 bases and J 0 bases, with 17 bases left between them. The CDR3 region is CSVQSRGRMNTEAFF. DNA for the CDR3: TGCAGCGTACAATCCAGGGGAAGAATGAACACTGAAGCTTTCTTT.

The chain uses TRBV12-5 and TRBJ1-2; 9 bases map to TRBD1. The CDR3 runs 14 residues. Looked up from germline, CDR1 is LGHNT and CDR2 is FRNRAP. V lost 2 bases and J lost 8; bases outside the gene matches: 6. In nucleotides, the CDR3 is TGTGCTAGTGGTTTGTCGGGGACAGGGAGCGGCTACACCTTC. Translated: CASGLSGTGSGYTF.

V usage is TRBV2 and J usage is TRBJ2-3, with 7 bases aligning to TRBD1. CDR3 size: 15 residues. V shed 4 bases and J 3 bases; nucleotides not matched to a gene: 7. Germline CDR1 SNHLY, CDR2 FYNNEI. The CDR3 reads CASSVGDRTTDTQYF. The CDR3 DNA reads TGTGCCAGCAGTGTTGGGGACAGAACTACAGATACGCAGTATTTT.

This chain connects TRBV19 to TRBJ2-3; D perhaps matches TRBD2 (5 bases). This CDR3 has 14 amino acids. Germline V gene data show CDR1 as LNHDA and CDR2 as SQIVND (reference sequence). With 3 bases removed from V and 2 bases from J, the gap between germline ends came to 9 bases. The chain's CDR3 is CASSIGGFTDTQYF. CDR3 DNA: TGTGCCAGTAGTATCGGAGGCTTCACAGATACGCAGTATTTT.

J is TRBJ1-2 and V is TRBV19, with 7 positions matching TRBD1. Germline V gives CDR1 LNHDA, CDR2 SQIVND (reference sequence). Trimming cost V 5 bases and J 4 bases; bases outside gene matches: 7. CDR3 length equals 14 residues. CDR3 nucleotide sequence: TGTGCCAGTAGTCAACAGGGGCGAGGCTATGGCTACACCTTC. Its protein is CASSQQGRGYGYTF. Drawing the rest from reference TRBV19 and TRBJ1-2, the complete variable domain is DGGITQSPKYLFRKEGQNVTLSCEQNLNHDAMYWYRQDPGQGLRLIYYSQIVNDFQKGDIAEGYSVSREKKESFPLTVTSAQKNPTAFYLCASSQQGRGYGYTFGSGTRLTVV.